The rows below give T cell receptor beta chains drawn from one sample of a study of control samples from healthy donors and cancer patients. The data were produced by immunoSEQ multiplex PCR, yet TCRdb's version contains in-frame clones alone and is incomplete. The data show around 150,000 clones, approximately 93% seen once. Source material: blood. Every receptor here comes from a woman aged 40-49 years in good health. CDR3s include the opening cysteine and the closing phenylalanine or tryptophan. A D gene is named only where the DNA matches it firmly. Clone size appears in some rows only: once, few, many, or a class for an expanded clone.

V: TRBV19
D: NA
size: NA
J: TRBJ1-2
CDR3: CASSLPGGSNYGYTF
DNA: TGTGCCAGTAGCCTCCCGGGGGGGTCTAACTATGGCTACACCTTC

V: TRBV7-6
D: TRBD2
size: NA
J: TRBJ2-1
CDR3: CASSSLTGTTPYNEQFF
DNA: TGTGCCAGCAGCTCCCTGACCGGGACTACCCCCTACAATGAGCAGTTCTTC

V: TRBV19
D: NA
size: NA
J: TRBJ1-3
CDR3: CASSIVWGSSGNTIYF
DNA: TGTGCCAGTAGTATCGTTTGGGGGAGCTCTGGAAACACCATATATTTT

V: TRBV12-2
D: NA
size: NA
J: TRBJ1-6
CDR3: CASRLARPPEDSYNSPLHF
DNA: TGTGCAAGTCGCTTAGCCCGCCCGCCAGAGGATTCCTATAATTCACCCCTCCACTTT

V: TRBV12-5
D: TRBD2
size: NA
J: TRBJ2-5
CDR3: CASGLPLAGQETQYF
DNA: TGTGCTAGTGGCCTCCCGCTAGCGGGGCAAGAGACCCAGTACTTC

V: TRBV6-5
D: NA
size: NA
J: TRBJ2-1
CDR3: CASSIRRGWDEQFF
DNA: TGTGCCAGCAGTATCCGGCGAGGGTGGGATGAGCAGTTCTTC

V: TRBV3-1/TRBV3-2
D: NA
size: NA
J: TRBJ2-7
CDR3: CASSQEGRDYEQYF
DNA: TGTGCCAGCAGCCAAGAGGGCAGGGACTACGAGCAGTACTTC

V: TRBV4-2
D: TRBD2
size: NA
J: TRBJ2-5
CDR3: CASSPNPGLAGAGETQYF
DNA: TGTGCCAGCAGCCCTAATCCGGGACTAGCGGGGGCGGGAGAGACCCAGTACTTC

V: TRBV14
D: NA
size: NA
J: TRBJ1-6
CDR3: CASSQGGISPLHF
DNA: TGTGCCAGCAGCCAAGGGGGGATTTCACCCCTCCACTTT

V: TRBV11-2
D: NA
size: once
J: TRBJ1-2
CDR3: CASSLDLTGEGYTF
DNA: TGTGCCAGCAGCTTAGATTTAACGGGCGAGGGCTACACCTTC

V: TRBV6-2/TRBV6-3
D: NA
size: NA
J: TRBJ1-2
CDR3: CASSYGFGDLDYGYTF
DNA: TGTGCCAGCAGTTACGGGTTCGGGGACCTTGACTATGGCTACACCTTC

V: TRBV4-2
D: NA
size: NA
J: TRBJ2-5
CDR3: CASSQEPGRAPQETQYF
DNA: TGTGCCAGCAGCCAAGAGCCGGGACGCGCTCCCCAAGAGACCCAGTACTTC

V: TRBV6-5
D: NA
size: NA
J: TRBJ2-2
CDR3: CASSLDVDTGELFF
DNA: TGTGCCAGCAGCCTGGACGTAGACACCGGGGAGCTGTTTTTT

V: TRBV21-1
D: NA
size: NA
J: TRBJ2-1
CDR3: CASSAIPGRQFF
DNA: TGTGCCAGCAGCGCTATTCCGGGGCGACAGTTCTTC

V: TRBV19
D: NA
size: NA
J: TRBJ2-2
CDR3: CASSIKGELFF
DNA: TGTGCCAGTAGTATCAAGGGGGAGCTGTTTTTT

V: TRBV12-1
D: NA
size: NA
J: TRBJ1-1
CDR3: CASSFKFTGREAEAFF
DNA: TGTGCCAGCAGCTTTAAATTTACGGGCAGGGAGGCTGAAGCTTTCTTT

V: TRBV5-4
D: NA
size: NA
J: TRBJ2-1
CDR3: CASSSGLPHYNEQFF
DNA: TGTGCCAGCAGTTCCGGACTACCACACTACAATGAGCAGTTCTTC

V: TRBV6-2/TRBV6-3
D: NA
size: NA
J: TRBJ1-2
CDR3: CASSYWANYGHTF
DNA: TGTGCCAGCAGTTACTGGGCTAACTATGGCCACACCTTC

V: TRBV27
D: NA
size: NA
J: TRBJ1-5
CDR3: CASSLAPRNQPQHF
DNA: TGTGCCAGCAGTTTAGCCCCCAGAAATCAGCCCCAGCATTTT

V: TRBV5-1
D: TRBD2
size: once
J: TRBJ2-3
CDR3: CASSLVTSGSSNTQYF
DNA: TGCGCCAGCAGCTTGGTAACTAGCGGGAGTAGTAATACGCAGTATTTT

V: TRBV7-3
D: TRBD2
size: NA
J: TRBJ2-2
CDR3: CASSHGGAAGELFF
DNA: TGTGCCAGCAGCCACGGGGGGGCGGCCGGGGAGCTGTTTTTT

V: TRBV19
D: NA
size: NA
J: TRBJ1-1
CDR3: CASSIGAGRSTEAFF
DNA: TGTGCCAGTAGTATAGGGGCGGGGCGCAGCACTGAAGCTTTCTTT

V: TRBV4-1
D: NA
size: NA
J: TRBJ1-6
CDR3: CASSQDLGRWPPLHF
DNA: TGCGCCAGCAGCCAAGATCTGGGACGTTGGCCACCCCTCCACTTT

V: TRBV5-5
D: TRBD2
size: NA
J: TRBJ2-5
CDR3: CASSSLGASGKETQYF
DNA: TGTGCCAGCAGCTCGCTCGGGGCTAGCGGAAAAGAGACCCAGTACTTC